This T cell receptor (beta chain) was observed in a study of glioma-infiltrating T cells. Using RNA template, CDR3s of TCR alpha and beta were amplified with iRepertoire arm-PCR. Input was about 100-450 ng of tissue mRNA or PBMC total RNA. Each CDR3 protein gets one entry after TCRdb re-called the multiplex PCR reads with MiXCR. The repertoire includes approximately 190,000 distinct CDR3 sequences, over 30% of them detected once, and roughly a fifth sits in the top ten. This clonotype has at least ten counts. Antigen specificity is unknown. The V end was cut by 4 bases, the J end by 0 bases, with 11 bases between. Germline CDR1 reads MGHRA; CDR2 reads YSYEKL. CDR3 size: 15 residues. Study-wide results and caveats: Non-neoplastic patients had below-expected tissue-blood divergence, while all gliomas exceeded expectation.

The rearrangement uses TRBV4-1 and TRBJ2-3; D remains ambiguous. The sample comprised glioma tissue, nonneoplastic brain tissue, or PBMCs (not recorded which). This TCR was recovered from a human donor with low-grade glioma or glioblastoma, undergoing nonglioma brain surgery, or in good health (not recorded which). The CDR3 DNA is TGCGCCAGCAGCCCAGTCCCTACTAGCACAGATACGCAGTATTTT. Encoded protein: CASSPVPTSTDTQYF.